This T cell receptor (beta chain) comes out of a study of blood T cells in healthy people across ages. This clonotype was observed a single time. Trimming cost V 5 bases and J 5 bases; bases outside gene matches: 4. CDR3 length: 14 residues. CDR1 and CDR2 (germline): KGHSH, LQKENI. A second PCR, run for about 7 to 11 cycles, used a sample-barcoded 5' primer plus a J-beta primer mix. One entry per CDR3 protein results from TCRdb running MiXCR on the 5' RACE reads. This table has around 580,000 distinct CDR3 sequences, about 45% appearing once. The source material was blood. This clonotype was sampled from an elderly man in good health. The chain combines TRBV18 with TRBJ2-3, with TRBD1 matching 10 bases. This CDR3 reads CASSSGTGEDTQYF. CDR3 nucleotide sequence: TGTGCCAGCTCATCTGGGACAGGGGAAGATACGCAGTATTTT.